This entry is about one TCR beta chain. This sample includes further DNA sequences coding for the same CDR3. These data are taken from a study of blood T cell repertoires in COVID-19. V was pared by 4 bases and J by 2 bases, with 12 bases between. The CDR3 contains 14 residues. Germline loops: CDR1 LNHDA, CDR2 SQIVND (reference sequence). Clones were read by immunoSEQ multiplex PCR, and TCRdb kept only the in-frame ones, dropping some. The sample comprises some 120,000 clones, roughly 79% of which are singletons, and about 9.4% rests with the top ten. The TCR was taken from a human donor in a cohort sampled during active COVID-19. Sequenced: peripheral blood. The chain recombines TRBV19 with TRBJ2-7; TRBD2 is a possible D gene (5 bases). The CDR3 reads CASSSGSGTYEQYF. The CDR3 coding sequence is TGTGCCAGTAGTAGTGGGAGCGGTACCTACGAGCAGTACTTC.